This section outlines one T cell receptor (beta chain) sequence together with its context. Its cognate antigen is unknown. Per sample, approximately 550 nanograms of biopsy DNA were TCRB immunosequenced. TCRdb keeps only in-frame clones here, not all; method: immunoSEQ multiplex PCR. The sample lists about 7,200 clones, 72% occurring once. The data stem from a study of T cell repertoires in ileal Crohn's disease. The overall study: At postoperative colonoscopy, neoterminal ileum biopsies were taken as M6.

General study points: Clonality above 26.8% at surgery always came with endoscopic recurrence.

The time point here: neoterminal ileum biopsy at postoperative endoscopy, about 6 months after surgery. This CDR3 contains 15 residues. Germline loops: CDR1 PRHDT, CDR2 FYEKMQ (reference sequence). The clonotype originates from an adult with Crohn's disease. The sequenced material came from ileal tissue. The J gene is TRBJ2-5, the V gene TRBV13, with TRBD1 matching over 8 bases. The assigned J gene may be wrong: the sequence end matches TRBJ2-7 better. The CDR3 here is CASMGPEQGAYEQYF. CDR3 in DNA: TGTGCCAGCATGGGGCCAGAACAGGGGGCCTACGAGCAGTACTTC.